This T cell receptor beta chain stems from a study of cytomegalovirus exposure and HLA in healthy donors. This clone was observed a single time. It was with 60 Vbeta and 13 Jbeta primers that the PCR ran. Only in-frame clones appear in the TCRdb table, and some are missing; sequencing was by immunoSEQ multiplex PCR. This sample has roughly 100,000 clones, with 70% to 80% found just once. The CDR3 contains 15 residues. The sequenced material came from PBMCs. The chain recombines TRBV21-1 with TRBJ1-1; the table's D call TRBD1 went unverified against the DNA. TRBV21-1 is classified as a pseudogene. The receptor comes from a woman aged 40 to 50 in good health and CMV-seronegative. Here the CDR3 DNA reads TGTGCCAGCAGCAAAGAAACAGGGACGAACACTGAAGCTTTCTTT. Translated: CASSKETGTNTEAFF.